The present entry profiles one T cell receptor (beta chain) with its context. The antigen remains unidentified. The data originate from a study of cytomegalovirus exposure and HLA in healthy donors. Study results and limitations: Later analysis reportedly placed an Asian-associated ancestry cluster below the roughly 640-donor mean in N-insertions.

Amplification used 60 Vbeta primers and 13 Jbeta primers. Clones were read by immunoSEQ multiplex PCR, and TCRdb kept only the in-frame ones, dropping some. The data hold 150,000 or so clones, with 80% to 85% observed a single time. The germline V gene has CDR1 MDHEN and CDR2 SYDVKM. The length of the CDR3 is 14 residues. The germline V and J ends were trimmed by 0 bases and 0 bases, with 5 bases remaining between them. What was sequenced was PBMCs. The sequence was collected from a male donor in good health and CMV-seropositive. V is TRBV28 and J is TRBJ2-5; tentative D call: TRBD1 (5 bases). The CDR3 DNA sequence: TGTGCCAGCAGTTTATGGACAGACCAAGAGACCCAGTACTTC. Translation gives CASSLWTDQETQYF.